This is a list of T cell receptor beta chains from one sample in a study of blood T cell repertoires in COVID-19. Profiling relied on immunoSEQ multiplex PCR, and the TCRdb table lists in-frame clones only, not all of them. This table holds roughly 120,000 clones, about 92% found once. Sequencing was performed on peripheral blood. These receptor sequences come from a man aged 60 to 75 with COVID-19, enrolled during active disease. CDR3s include the opening cysteine and the closing phenylalanine or tryptophan. The D gene is left open where the match is weak. Only part of the rows carry a size: once, few, many, or a class if the clone is expanded.

>TRBV4-1|NA|TRBJ2-2|NA
CASSAPGHPNTGELFF
TGCGCTAGCAGCGCGCCGGGACACCCAAACACCGGGGAGCTGTTTTTT
>TRBV6-2/TRBV6-3|NA|TRBJ2-7|once
CASSPTGTGRTEQYF
TGTGCCAGCAGTCCGACCGGGACGGGGAGGACCGAGCAGTACTTC
>TRBV28|NA|TRBJ2-1|NA
CASSLWLSSSYNEQFF
TGTGCCAGCAGTTTATGGCTCAGTTCCTCCTACAATGAGCAGTTCTTC
>TRBV27|TRBD2|TRBJ2-1|NA
CASSRLAGGGSYNEQFF
TGTGCCAGCAGTCGGCTAGCGGGAGGGGGATCCTACAATGAGCAGTTCTTC
>TRBV7-8|TRBD2|TRBJ2-3|NA
CASSYRSGSGTDTQYF
TGTGCCAGCAGCTACCGAAGCGGGAGTGGGACAGATACGCAGTATTTT
>TRBV29-1|TRBD2|TRBJ2-2|NA
CSVERLAVSGELFF
TGCAGCGTTGAAAGACTAGCGGTATCCGGGGAGCTGTTTTTT
>TRBV6-6|TRBD2|TRBJ2-2|NA
CASSRSGTSGTNGELFF
TGTGCCAGCAGTCGATCCGGGACTAGCGGGACCAACGGGGAGCTGTTTTTT
>TRBV2|NA|TRBJ1-5|NA
CASVAGRARGNQPQHF
TGTGCCAGCGTCGCAGGCAGGGCTCGTGGCAATCAGCCCCAGCATTTT
>TRBV19|NA|TRBJ1-6|NA
CASSIIPTGINSPLHF
TGTGCCAGTAGTATAATCCCTACAGGGATCAATTCACCCCTCCACTTT
>TRBV6-5|NA|TRBJ1-6|few
CASSLLASSPLHF
TGTGCCAGCAGTTTACTCGCGAGTTCACCCCTCCACTTT